The 12 T cell receptor beta chains below come from one sample, sequenced in a study of control samples from healthy donors and cancer patients. TCRdb keeps only in-frame clones here, not all; method: immunoSEQ multiplex PCR. The data hold around 110,000 clones, with 75% to 90% observed a single time. The specimen sequenced was PBMCs. Receptors were obtained from a woman between 45 and 65 years old with colorectal cancer.

The chain recombines TRBV2 with TRBJ2-3; TRBD1 is a possible D gene (6 bases). CDR3 length: 15 amino acids. Trimming took off 6 bases at V and 4 bases at J, with 17 bases between the two ends. In germline, CDR1 is SNHLY, CDR2 FYNNEI. This chain's CDR3 is CASRGDNGGADTQYF. CDR3 coding DNA: TGTGCCAGCAGGGGGGACAACGGTGGAGCAGATACGCAGTATTTT.

V is TRBV18 and J is TRBJ2-1; TRBD1 or TRBD2 may be the D gene (5 bases each). This CDR3 has 16 residues. The germline V gene has CDR1 KGHSH and CDR2 LQKENI. V dropped 3 bases and J dropped 6 bases, with 18 bases sitting between them. The CDR3 loop reads CASSPIDPIGGNEQFF. For the CDR3, the DNA is TGTGCCAGCTCACCGATCGACCCAATTGGGGGCAATGAGCAGTTCTTC.

This clone has a handful of counts. The DNA for the CDR3 is TGTGCCACCCGGGTTTCCGCTAGCAATCAGCCCCAGCATTTT. It specifies CATRVSASNQPQHF. The chain is built from TRBV19 and TRBJ1-5, with D hard to call. The germline V gene has CDR1 LNHDA and CDR2 SQIVND (reference sequence). V gave up 10 bases and J gave up 0 bases, with 13 bases separating them. The CDR3 contains 14 residues.

This chain joins TRBV5-1 and TRBJ2-3; no firm D call. Per germline, CDR1 SGHRS and CDR2 YFSETQ. V lost 5 bases to trimming and J lost 0 bases, with 10 bases between them. The CDR3 is 14 amino acids. The CDR3 region has the DNA TGCGCCAGCAGGGACGGTCTGAGCACAGATACGCAGTATTTT. This gives the protein CASRDGLSTDTQYF.

This sequence joins TRBV2 and TRBJ2-1; D may be TRBD1 (5 bases). Germline loops: CDR1 SNHLY, CDR2 FYNNEI. Trimming stripped 3 bases from V and 9 bases from J, with 27 bases between. The CDR3 runs to 18 residues. The CDR3 nucleotides read TGTGCCAGCAGTGAGGTCGTGCTAGGGGCAGAGGCACCATTTGAGCAGTTCTTC. This encodes CASSEVVLGAEAPFEQFF. The entire variable domain, with the rest obtained from reference TRBV2 and TRBJ2-1, is as follows: EPEVTQTPSHQVTQMGQEVILRCVPISNHLYFYWYRQILGQKVEFLVSFYNNEISEKSEIFDDQFSVERPDGSNFTLKIRSTKLEDSAMYFCASSEVVLGAEAPFEQFFGPGTRLTVL.

This chain uses TRBV11-2 with TRBJ1-1; TRBD1 is a possible D gene (5 bases). Germline V lookup: CDR1 SGHAT, CDR2 FQNNGV. V lost 5 bases to trimming and J lost 3 bases, with 19 bases between them. The CDR3 extends over 16 amino acids. The CDR3 DNA follows: TGTGCCAGCAGCCCAGTAGCGGGACTTGGGGACACTGAAGCTTTCTTT. This gives the protein CASSPVAGLGDTEAFF.

In this sample, this clone turned up once. The CDR3 spells CASIPAGGPYNEQFF. As DNA, the CDR3 is TGTGCCAGTATTCCGGCGGGAGGGCCTTACAATGAGCAGTTCTTC. V usage is TRBV19 and J usage is TRBJ2-1, with TRBD2 matching 9 bases. The CDR3 has 15 amino acids. Germline V CDR1 and CDR2: LNHDA, SQIVND (reference sequence). The V gene end was trimmed by 7 bases and the J gene end by 4 bases; junction bases not matched to a gene: 8.

The V gene is TRBV5-1, the J gene TRBJ1-3; 7 positions agree with TRBD1. Trimming at V came to 4 bases and at J to 4 bases, leaving 5 bases not matched to a gene. The CDR3 is 14 amino acids. Germline CDR1 SGHRS, CDR2 YFSETQ. The CDR3 is CASSLIQGGNTIYF. CDR3 sequence (DNA): TGCGCCAGCAGCCTGATACAGGGGGGAAACACCATATATTTT.

With regard to this clone: This specimen includes other DNA sequences encoding the same CDR3. The chain employs TRBV12-3 or TRBV12-4 and TRBJ2-5; D is ambiguous. V lost 5 bases and J lost 3, with 4 bases in between. This CDR3 spans 11 amino acids. The CDR3 nucleotides are TGTGCCAGCAGTCAGAAAGAGACCCAGTACTTC. Encoded protein: CASSQKETQYF.

This clone has more than one count but fewer than ten. This chain connects TRBV5-5 to TRBJ1-5; D may be TRBD1 (5 bases). The germline V gene has CDR1 SGHKS and CDR2 YYEKEE (reference sequence). V was shortened by 1 base and J by 6 bases, with 20 bases between the two germline ends. CDR3 length: 17 amino acids. CDR3 nucleotides: TGTGCCAGCAGCTTGAGGGGCGGGGCAGAACATCGTCAGCCCCAGCATTTT. Amino acids: CASSLRGGAEHRQPQHF. Supplemented by reference TRBV5-5 and TRBJ1-5, the full variable domain reads DAGVTQSPTHLIKTRGQQVTLRCSPISGHKSVSWYQQVLGQGPQFIFQYYEKEERGRGNFPDRFSARQFPNYSSELNVNALLLGDSALYLCASSLRGGAEHRQPQHFGDGTRLSIL.

The rearrangement uses TRBV11-2 and TRBJ2-7; 10 bases map to TRBD1. Looked up from germline, CDR1 is SGHAT and CDR2 is FQNNGV. Trimming took 5 bases from V and 3 from J; bases not matched to a gene: 7. There are 15 residues in the CDR3. CDR3 in amino acids: CASSPEGQGIYEQYF. The CDR3, as DNA: TGTGCCAGCAGCCCCGAGGGACAGGGGATCTACGAGCAGTACTTC.

V usage is TRBV9 and J usage is TRBJ1-4; 8 nucleotides agree with TRBD1. Germline values: CDR1 SGDLS, CDR2 YYNGEE. The CDR3 consists of 18 residues. V was clipped by 4 bases and J by 7 bases; unmatched bases: 18. CDR3 nucleotides: TGTGCCAGCAGCCGCATACCCACCTCAGGGGGCTACGTTGAAAAACTGTTTTTT. Amino acid sequence: CASSRIPTSGGYVEKLFF.